The T cell receptor (beta chain) described here comes from a study of control samples from healthy donors and cancer patients. Per the germline V gene, CDR1 is SGDLS and CDR2 is YYNGEE. CDR3 length equals 15 residues. Trimming took 2 bases from V and 12 from J; bases not matched to a gene: 7. This table comes from immunoSEQ multiplex PCR, and its TCRdb copy is limited to in-frame clones, with some not included. The profile shows some 120,000 clones, 75% to 90% of them singletons. The chain employs TRBV9 and TRBJ2-1; 14 bases map to TRBD2. This sequence originates from a woman between 50 and 59 years old with colorectal cancer. Sequenced input: PBMCs. The CDR3 nucleotides read TGTGCCAGCAGCGTCGGGACTAGCGGGAGTATTTCGCAGTTCTTC. Translation: CASSVGTSGSISQFF.